This T cell receptor beta chain was documented in a study of cytomegalovirus exposure and HLA in healthy donors (TCRdb year 2017). Regarding the complete study: An earlier analysis of 587 of the donors reported 276 Gb of sequence data and around 100 million unique TCR beta sequences obtained from some 170 million T cells. An early release that covered more than 550 HLA-typed donors contained approximately 320 gigabases of sequencing data and approximately 85 million unique TCR sequences. Of the 300 to 500 genotyped donors, 75% to 85% were placed in the genetic ancestry cluster associated with self-reported Caucasian donors. The study aimed to test whether cataloging public T cell receptors could reveal signatures of past pathogen exposure. The study profiled the T cell repertoires of under 850 subjects by immunosequencing and related them to cytomegalovirus serostatus. Besides the first cohort of under 700 subjects, a separate validation cohort made up of roughly 120 different subjects was used. To predict cytomegalovirus infection status, the study brought together high-throughput TCR immunosequencing, statistical association of individual TCRs with disease status, and machine learning. A later analysis re-analyzed previously published TCR beta repertoires from 650 to 800 donors and added high-resolution HLA genotyping to study TCR occurrence patterns. Rather than using new phenotypic data, the later analysis identified candidate immune exposures from TCR beta sequences and from how often those sequences occurred across donors. An earlier analysis of 587 of the donors used high-throughput TCR beta sequencing to judge whether each TCR beta V gene segment behaved as functional or pseudogenic. Alongside the repertoire data, information on donor age, sex, ethnicity and CMV serostatus was compiled. In a later genetic analysis, genome-wide SNP genotypes for about three fifths of the roughly 670 donors were used, and that subset was treated as a discovery cohort. All discovery cohort repertoires had been generated using a single sequencing platform. Both class I and class II loci were covered by HLA typing, at four-digit resolution. The number of donors typed differed by locus, with roughly 620-640 for A, B, C, DRB1 and DQB1, more than 500 for DQA1, 600 to 610 for DPA1, and 450 to 480 for DPB1. A handful of DR-DQ haplotypes were handled as single units for association and clustering because linkage in the cohort was strong. Among under 450 genotyped donors of the cohort, an average of about 240,000 unique TCR beta nucleotide sequences were sequenced per donor, roughly 18% of them non-productive.

Overall results and qualifications from the work: Several of the top co-occurrence clusters appeared to be linked to parvovirus B19, influenza, CMV and Epstein-Barr virus, according to a later analysis. Immune exposure information for the cohort was limited to CMV serostatus. At a false discovery rate of 0.05, a later analysis linked some 18,000 TCR beta sequences to specific HLA alleles. HLA typing was unavailable for some donors at each locus, so association tests used only the typed subset. Linkage disequilibrium might explain the correlated functional status among segregating V segments, but an unknown experimental factor could not be ruled out. The authors suggested that the approach could potentially be extended to other disease states and immunological phenotypes. In a later genetic analysis, a missense DCLRE1C variant was associated with V-gene and J-gene trimming of TCR beta chains, and the association was replicated in an independent cohort. Approximately 18 rarely observed V segments, including chromosome 9 orphons, were excluded from the earlier analysis of approximately 600 of the donors because counts were too low. Some IMGT-functional V segments, including TRBV6-2 and TRBV6-3, could not be told apart with the 87-base-pair reads, so those segments were excluded. A further reported finding was that TCR beta sequences accurately predicted the HLA-A and HLA-B alleles for most subjects in the first cohort. The study gave a list of some 150 TCR beta chains associated with cytomegalovirus. According to a later analysis, TCR association rates differed among HLA loci, with DRB1 alleles showing the most associated TCRs and HLA-C alleles showing the fewest. Most TCR sequences were seen in very few donors, while some public TCRs were found in many individuals. Broadly in line with IMGT annotations, most TCR beta V segments showed up in productive rearrangements about 87% or about 30% of the time in an earlier analysis of approximately 600 of the donors. A few of the identified cytomegalovirus-associated TCR beta chains were confirmed in vitro to be specific for cytomegalovirus antigens. In a later genetic analysis, fewer N-insertions in productive TCRs were reported among donors in an Asian-associated ancestry cluster than the 666-donor mean. The classifier was reported to diagnose cytomegalovirus status with high specificity and sensitivity in both the original and validation cohorts. The presence/absence analyses assumed that sequencing depth was roughly uniform across donors, and that assumption may not be true. In a later analysis, HLA-associated TCR beta chains were found to be more clonally expanded and to have lower generation probabilities than equally common non-associated chains. Most CMV-associated TCR beta chains appeared to be HLA-restricted in a later analysis, and the HLA associations seemed to be driven largely by CMV exposure. This cohort had only TCR beta chains sequenced, and the lack of alpha or paired-chain data limited which features could be detected. A cluster of highly shared sequence variants was judged likely to be a technical artifact of the sequencing pipeline. Assigning TCR associations to individual alleles was difficult when HLA alleles, especially DR and DQ, strongly co-occurred.

Libraries were made using the immunoSEQ multiplex PCR assay. The multiplex PCR relied on a mix of 60 forward primers for TCR Vbeta segments and 13 reverse primers for TCR Jbeta segments. Amplification of the CDR3 region of rearranged TCR beta genes was performed with a multiplex PCR assay on genomic DNA. The Illumina HiSeq System was used to sequence the amplified TCR beta libraries as 87-base-pair reads. The paper's processing steps were these. A later analysis tallied some 79 million unique TCR beta chains across the 650 to 750 repertoires, and around 12 million of those chains were shared by two or more donors. A nearest-neighbor algorithm error-corrected the raw reads and collapsed the reads into unique sequences, merging closely related sequences to remove PCR and sequencing errors. To assign V, D and J gene segments, CDR3 sequences were aligned to IMGT reference sequences. For a sequence to be retained, a match of at least six nucleotides was required to both a V gene segment and a J gene segment. Rearrangements were called productive when the CDR3 lacked stop codons and stayed in frame with V and J; all others were non-productive. CDR3 was defined according to IMGT convention as the region running from the second conserved V-encoded cysteine to the conserved J-encoded phenylalanine. The earlier analysis of a few hundred of the donors excluded sequences that lacked an unambiguous match to a single V gene segment. An earlier analysis of approximately 590 of the donors called V segments functional above 56.7% productive rearrangements and segregating when the between-donor standard deviation exceeded 5%. A statistical classification framework was developed to diagnose cytomegalovirus status using the catalog of TCR beta chain sequences. A later analysis assigned V and J genes by comparing TCR nucleotide sequences with IMGT/GENE-DB human TR gene sequences. A later analysis assigned CDR3 sequences and most-parsimonious VDJ recombination scenarios with the TCRdist pipeline. In a later analysis, each TCR beta chain was defined by its CDR3 amino acid sequence together with its V-gene family, and reads lacking a unique V-gene family were excluded. To address suspected cross-contamination and a sequencing artifact, a later analysis removed 450 to 700 highly shared, low-generation-probability nucleotide sequences. In a later analysis, a clonal expansion index was calculated for each public chain from normalized within-repertoire ranks of inferred template counts. In a later analysis, generation probabilities were computed using a VDJ recombination model fitted to out-of-frame rearrangements, and the results were checked against IGoR. In a later analysis, hypergeometric tests were used to score TCR-TCR, TCR-HLA and TCR-CMV co-occurrence, with a repertoire-size bias correction applied to TCR pairs. A later analysis estimated false discovery rates by permuting HLA or CMV assignments 20 times. In a later analysis, co-occurring TCRs were grouped with DBSCAN, and TCRdist sequence similarity was added when clustering was performed within HLA-allele-positive subsets. For co-occurrence clustering, repertoires with fewer than 30,000 or more than 120,000 public chains were excluded, along with several repertoires with anomalous nucleotide sharing. The clones in this table, taken by TCRdb from immuneACCESS, are in-frame only. Not every clone is retained; where verified, under half of the shortfall comes from an unresolved V gene, and the cause of the rest is unknown. The D gene and trimming were derived from the DNA, and the V and J assignments and clone size from that table. The sample table lists tens of thousands of clones, 55% to 70% of them with a count of one. The ten largest clonotypes hold 5.5% to 6.5% of the sample.

The junction carries 8 bases between V and J, which are trimmed by 3 bases and 3 bases respectively. The CDR3 sequence holds 13 residues, the cysteine and phenylalanine included. Only the CDR3 region is kept as DNA, spanning 39 bases read in frame from base 1. The germline V gene (reference sequence) gives CDR1 as LNHDA and CDR2 as SQIVND. The cohort consisted of hundreds of healthy bone marrow donors. At the time of sampling, every cohort member was nominally healthy, though immune exposures that went unrecorded were likely present. The donor tested CMV seropositive and was one of the 289 seropositive cohort members. A peripheral blood sample was provided by each donor, and peripheral blood mononuclear cells were used for TCR beta sequencing. The Qiagen DNeasy Blood Extraction Kit was used to extract genomic DNA from the blood cell samples. Worth noting for this clone: Its antigen remains undetermined. No much larger clone exists at a distance of one base, and base qualities are not known.

The clonotype was recovered from a boy between 10 and 17 years old in good health and CMV-seropositive. Sequenced input: PBMCs. This chain joins TRBV19 to TRBJ1-2; TRBD1 is a possible D gene, resting on 5 matching bases. The nucleotide sequence reads as follows: TGTGCCAGTAGTATTCAACAGGACTATGGCTACACCTTC. This sequence encodes CASSIQQDYGYTF.